This T cell receptor beta chain was retrieved from a study of blood T cells in healthy people across ages. Findings and caveats of the study: No conclusive comparison of naive versus antigen-experienced cells was possible with unsorted PBMCs.

V dropped 7 bases and J dropped 3 bases, with 16 bases sitting between them. The CDR3 contains 15 residues. The germline V gene encodes CDR1 MNHEY and CDR2 SVGEGT. A word on this clonotype: Its antigen is not known.

Donors gave ten milliliters of peripheral blood apiece. No fewer than 5.5 micrograms of total RNA were isolated from every sample. Primers used in a second PCR of about 7 to 12 cycles were a sample-barcoded 5' primer and a J-beta primer mix. One entry per CDR3 protein results from TCRdb running MiXCR on the 5' RACE reads. There are 600,000 to 800,000 distinct CDR3 sequences in the sample; roughly 21% occur only once, and about 3.6% lies in the top ten. The clonotype originates from a man in his 70s in good health. Material for sequencing was blood. The chain recombines TRBV6-2 or TRBV6-3 with TRBJ2-1, with D possibly matching TRBD2 (6 bases). CDR3 in amino acids: CASNFPGEGYNEQFF. For the CDR3, the DNA is TGTGCCAGCAATTTTCCGGGAGAGGGCTACAATGAGCAGTTCTTC.